This TCR beta chain appears in the sequencing data of a study of shared clonotypes between healthy human individuals. Method: immunoSEQ multiplex PCR; TCRdb's copy keeps in-frame clones and lacks some. The sample has approximately 87,000 clones, about 65% seen once; the top ten hold approximately 56%. J gave up 1 base and V 5 bases, and 6 bases lay outside the gene matches. CDR3 size: 15 residues. The germline gives CDR1 MNHEY, CDR2 SMNVEV (reference sequence). There are many counts of this clone. This TCR was sampled from a man younger than 45 in good health. The chain couples TRBV27 to TRBJ1-1, with 8 bases fitting TRBD1. Sequencing was done on a sample of memory CD8+ T cells sorted from blood. Described subset: CD45RO+ cells pooled with CCR7-negative TemRA cells. The CDR3 is CASSPSGGRNTEAFF. The CDR3 DNA follows: TGTGCCAGCAGTCCGTCAGGGGGCCGGAACACTGAAGCTTTCTTT.